The 15 T cell receptor beta chains below all came from one sample that was sequenced in a study of blood T cell repertoires in COVID-19 (dated by TCRdb to 2020 to 2022). The library was produced with the immunoSEQ multiplex PCR assay. This immuneACCESS table, as held by TCRdb, lists in-frame sequences with V and J called but not all clones. Of the missing ones, under half trace to an unresolved V gene in checked studies; the others have no known cause. The table for this sample lists over 150,000 clones; approximately 80% of them were counted only once. In total, the top ten clones hold around 10% of the sample. The sequenced sample consisted of peripheral blood. These receptors all come from a woman aged 55-69 years with COVID-19, enrolled during active disease.

The sample holds one count of this clone. The rearrangement links TRBV6-5 to TRBJ2-4, with 10 positions matching TRBD2. V shed 2 bases, J shed 8 bases, and the junction held 9 bases outside the gene matches. Looked up from germline, CDR1 is MNHEY and CDR2 is SVGAGI. This CDR3 is built from 16 residues. This chain's CDR3 is CASSYRTGTSEHIQYF. In DNA, the CDR3 is TGTGCCAGCAGTTACCGGACCGGGACTAGCGAGCACATTCAGTACTTC.

The chain couples TRBV24-1 to TRBJ2-3, with 11 bases aligning to TRBD2. CDR1 KGHDR and CDR2 SFDVKD come from the germline V gene. CDR3 size: 17 residues. J gave up 2 bases and V 7 bases, and 10 bases lay outside the gene matches. CDR3 residues: CATSSGASGRFTDTQYF. Here the CDR3 DNA reads TGTGCCACCAGCTCCGGGGCTAGCGGGAGGTTCACAGATACGCAGTATTTT.

The CDR3 loop reads CASSPPRAPGTQYF. The DNA for the CDR3 is TGTGCCAGCAGCCCCCCCAGGGCCCCGGGGACCCAGTACTTC. The J gene is TRBJ2-5, the V gene TRBV13; possible D gene TRBD1, 5 bases. Trimming removed 5 bases at V and 7 bases at J, with 17 bases between. CDR3 length: 14 residues. The germline CDR1 and CDR2 sequences are PRHDT and FYEKMQ (reference sequence).

The V gene is TRBV6-5, the J gene TRBJ2-1, with D maybe TRBD2 (5 bases). Germline CDR1 MNHEY, CDR2 SVGAGI. Trimming left V 7 bases short and J 4 bases short, with 17 bases between. The CDR3 extends over 15 amino acids. CDR3 sequence: CASTSGGPPYNEQFF. In DNA form, the CDR3 reads TGTGCCAGCACCAGCGGCGGGCCTCCTTACAATGAGCAGTTCTTC.

The genes are TRBV15 and TRBJ2-3, with D tentatively TRBD1 (6 bases). V was clipped by 5 bases and J by 6 bases, with 12 bases between them. CDR1 LNHNV and CDR2 YYDKDF come from the germline V gene (reference sequence). The length of the CDR3 is 13 residues. This chain's CDR3 is CATSFQGSDTQYF. The CDR3 DNA is TGTGCCACCAGCTTCCAGGGGAGCGATACGCAGTATTTT.

This chain links TRBV6-4 with TRBJ1-1; D unresolved. Germline CDR1 reads MRHNA; CDR2 reads SNTAGT. V was clipped by 4 bases and J by 0 bases, with 6 bases between them. The CDR3 has 13 amino acids. The CDR3 nucleotides read TGTGCCAGCAGTGTGGGCATGAACACTGAAGCTTTCTTT. Protein product: CASSVGMNTEAFF.

The chain carries TRBV3-1 (or the pseudogene TRBV3-2) and TRBJ1-1, with D tentatively TRBD1 (5 bases). CDR3 length: 14 residues. V was cut by 7 bases and J by 6 bases, with 18 bases left in between. Germline V gene sequence: CDR1 LGHDT, CDR2 YNNKEL (reference sequence). CDR3: CASTHGGPKAEAFF. The CDR3, as DNA: TGTGCCAGCACCCACGGGGGACCGAAGGCTGAAGCTTTCTTT.

This chain uses TRBV5-1 with TRBJ1-1; 7 bases line up with TRBD1. Germline assignment: CDR1 SGHRS and CDR2 YFSETQ. V dropped 5 bases and J dropped 1; count of bases not matched to a gene: 11. The CDR3 contains 16 residues. CDR3 loop: CASSQNVQGGNTEAFF. In nucleotides, the CDR3 is TGCGCCAGCAGTCAAAATGTTCAGGGGGGGAACACTGAAGCTTTCTTT.

V and J are TRBV7-2 and TRBJ2-7, with a possible D match to TRBD1 (6 bases). This CDR3 has 11 amino acids. CDR1 and CDR2 from the germline V gene are SGHTA and FQGNSA. V dropped 5 bases and J dropped 6 bases, with 8 bases sitting between them. The CDR3 coding sequence is TGTGCCAGCAGCCGACAGGCCGAGCAGTACTTC. Protein product: CASSRQAEQYF.

The rearrangement joins TRBV5-1 to TRBJ2-5, with 9 bases fitting TRBD1. V shed 4 bases, J shed 4 bases, and the junction held 2 bases outside the gene matches. This CDR3 comprises 13 residues. Germline CDR1 and CDR2: SGHRS and YFSETQ. In DNA, the CDR3 is TGCGCCAGCAGCCCGACAGGGGGAGAGACCCAGTACTTC. Its protein is CASSPTGGETQYF.

The chain employs TRBV4-2 and TRBJ1-3; the match to TRBD1 covers 7 bases. The CDR3 has 16 residues. Looked up from germline, CDR1 is LGHNA and CDR2 is YNFKEQ. V was pared by 4 bases and J by 2 bases, with 8 bases of the junction left unmatched. As DNA, the CDR3 is TGTGCCAGCAGCCTTAACAGGGGCGCCACTGGAAACACCATATATTTT. Protein product: CASSLNRGATGNTIYF.

This clone was observed a single time. The chain links TRBV2 to TRBJ1-1, with D tentatively TRBD1 (6 bases). Germline V gives CDR1 SNHLY, CDR2 FYNNEI. V was clipped by 0 bases and J by 6 bases, with 11 bases between them. This CDR3 spans 14 amino acids. The chain's CDR3 is CASSEARGKAEAFF. In nucleotides, the CDR3 is TGTGCCAGCAGTGAAGCGAGGGGGAAGGCTGAAGCTTTCTTT.

This clone was observed a handful of times. The chain combines TRBV7-8 with TRBJ1-5; possibly TRBD1 for D (5 bases). Germline CDR1 SGHVS, CDR2 FQNEAQ. CDR3 size: 20 residues. V gave up 5 bases and J gave up 0 bases, with 26 bases separating them. The DNA for the CDR3 is TGTGCCAGCAGCACTTCGTCTGGGGGGTTAGGGGTATATAGCAATCAGCCCCAGCATTTT. Translated: CASSTSSGGLGVYSNQPQHF. Complete variable domain (other parts from reference TRBV7-8 and TRBJ1-5): GAGVSQSPRYKVAKRGQDVALRCDPISGHVSLFWYQQALGQGPEFLTYFQNEAQLDKSGLPSDRFFAERPEGSVSTLKIQRTQQEDSAVYLCASSTSSGGLGVYSNQPQHFGDGTRLSIL.

This clone was observed a few times. The rearrangement links TRBV14 to TRBJ2-7; TRBD2 matches 7 bases. The V gene end was trimmed by 4 bases and the J gene end by 6 bases; junction bases not matched to a gene: 9. There are 14 residues in the CDR3. Germline CDR1 and CDR2: SGHDN and FVKESK. This CDR3 is CASSRREGPSEQYV. The CDR3 DNA sequence: TGTGCCAGCAGCCGAAGGGAGGGGCCCTCCGAGCAGTACGTC.

This chain joins TRBV18 and TRBJ1-2, with D unclear. Trimming took 3 bases from V and 7 from J, leaving 15 bases between them. The CDR3 runs 14 residues. CDR1 and CDR2 (germline): KGHSH, LQKENI. CDR3 nucleotide sequence: TGTGCCAGCTCACCGAGCGGATCGGTGGGTGGCTACACCTTC. This translates into CASSPSGSVGGYTF.